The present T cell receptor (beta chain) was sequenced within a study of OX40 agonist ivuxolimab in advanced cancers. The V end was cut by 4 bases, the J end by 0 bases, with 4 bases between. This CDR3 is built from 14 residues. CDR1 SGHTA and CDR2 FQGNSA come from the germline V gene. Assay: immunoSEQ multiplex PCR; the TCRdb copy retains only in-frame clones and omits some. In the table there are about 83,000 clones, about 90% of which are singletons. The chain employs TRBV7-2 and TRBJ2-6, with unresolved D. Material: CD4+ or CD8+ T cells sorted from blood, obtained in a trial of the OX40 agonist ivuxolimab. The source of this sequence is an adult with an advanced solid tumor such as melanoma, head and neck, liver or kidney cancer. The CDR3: CASSWVSGANVLTF. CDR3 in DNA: TGTGCCAGCAGCTGGGTCTCTGGGGCCAACGTCCTGACTTTC. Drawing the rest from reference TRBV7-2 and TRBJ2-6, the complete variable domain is GAGVSQSPSNKVTEKGKDVELRCDPISGHTALYWYRQSLGQGLEFLIYFQGNSAPDKSGLPSDRFSAERTGGSVSTLTIQRTQQEDSAVYLCASSWVSGANVLTFGAGSRLTVL.